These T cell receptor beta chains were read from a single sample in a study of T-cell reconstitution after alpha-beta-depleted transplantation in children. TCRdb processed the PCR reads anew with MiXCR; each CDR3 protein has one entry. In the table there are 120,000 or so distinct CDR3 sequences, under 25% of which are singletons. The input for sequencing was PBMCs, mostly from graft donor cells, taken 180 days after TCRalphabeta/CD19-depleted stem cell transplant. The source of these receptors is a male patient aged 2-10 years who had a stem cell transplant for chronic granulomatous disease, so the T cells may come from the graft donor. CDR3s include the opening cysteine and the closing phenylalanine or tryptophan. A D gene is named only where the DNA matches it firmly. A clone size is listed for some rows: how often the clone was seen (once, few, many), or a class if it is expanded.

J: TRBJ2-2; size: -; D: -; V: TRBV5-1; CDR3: CASSQSWTDINTGELFF; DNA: TGCGCCAGCAGCCAATCTTGGACCGACATAAACACCGGGGAGCTGTTTTTT
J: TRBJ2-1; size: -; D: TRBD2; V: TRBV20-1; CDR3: CSAPGTSVGEQFF; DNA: TGCAGTGCTCCCGGGACTAGCGTAGGGGAGCAGTTCTTC
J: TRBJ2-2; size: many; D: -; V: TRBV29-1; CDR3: CSVELLTGELFF; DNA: TGCAGCGTTGAATTGCTAACCGGGGAGCTGTTTTTT
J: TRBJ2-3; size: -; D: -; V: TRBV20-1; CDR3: CSARRALKSTDTQYF; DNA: TGCAGTGCCCGGCGTGCTTTAAAGAGCACAGATACGCAGTATTTT
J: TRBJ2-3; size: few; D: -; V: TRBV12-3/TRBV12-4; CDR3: CASRPLAGASHTQYF; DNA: TGTGCCAGCAGGCCTCTGGCGGGGGCCTCTCATACGCAGTATTTT
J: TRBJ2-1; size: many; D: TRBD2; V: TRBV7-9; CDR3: CASSLAPGLADNEQFF; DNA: TGTGCCAGCAGCTTAGCTCCGGGACTAGCGGACAATGAGCAGTTCTTC
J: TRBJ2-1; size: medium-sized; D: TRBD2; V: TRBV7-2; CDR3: CASSLRSGRANEQFF; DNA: TGTGCCAGCAGCTTAAGGAGCGGGAGGGCCAATGAGCAGTTCTTC
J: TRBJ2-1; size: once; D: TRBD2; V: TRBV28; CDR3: CASSLIAGGRNEQFF; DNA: TGTGCCAGCAGTTTAATAGCGGGAGGGCGGAATGAGCAGTTCTTC
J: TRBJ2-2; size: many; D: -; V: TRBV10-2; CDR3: CASRGDGELFF; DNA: TGCGCCAGCAGAGGGGACGGGGAGCTGTTTTTT
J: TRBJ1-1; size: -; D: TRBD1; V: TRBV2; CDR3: CASTGTGGSDTEAFF; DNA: TGTGCCAGCACCGGGACAGGGGGCTCGGACACTGAAGCTTTCTTT
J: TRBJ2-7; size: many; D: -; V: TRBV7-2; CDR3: CASSLDSPYEQYF; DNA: TGTGCCAGCAGCTTAGATTCCCCCTACGAGCAGTACTTC
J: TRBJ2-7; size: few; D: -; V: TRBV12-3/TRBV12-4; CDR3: CASSTGDLTYEQYF; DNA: TGTGCCAGCAGCACCGGGGACCTAACCTACGAGCAGTACTTC
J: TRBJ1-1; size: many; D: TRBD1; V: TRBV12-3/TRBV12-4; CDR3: CASSARQGRTEAFF; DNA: TGTGCCAGCAGTGCGAGACAGGGTAGGACTGAAGCTTTCTTT
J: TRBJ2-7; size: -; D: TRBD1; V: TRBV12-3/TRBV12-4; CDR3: CASSLEGQGNYEQYF; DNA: TGTGCCAGCAGTTTAGAGGGACAGGGTAACTACGAGCAGTACTTC
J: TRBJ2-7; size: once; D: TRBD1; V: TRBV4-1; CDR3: CASSQPGQGVYEQYF; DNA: TGCGCCAGCAGCCAACCGGGACAGGGGGTTTACGAGCAGTACTTC